This T cell receptor beta chain was identified during a study of T cell responses to AZD1222 COVID-19 vaccine. This clone was observed a handful of times. The repertoire was sequenced with immunoSEQ multiplex PCR; TCRdb's copy has only in-frame clones and lacks some. The table shows 150,000 or so clones, with 85% to 95% occurring only once. This clonotype was sampled from an adult in good health. Sequencing was performed on peripheral blood, taken on day 0 of AZD1222 vaccination.

The CDR3 DNA is TGCGCCAGCGGACCGGCTAAGAACACCGGGGAGCTGTTTTTT. Encoded protein: CASGPAKNTGELFF. The chain recombines TRBV10-2 with TRBJ2-2; D is uncertain. Trimming removed 8 bases at V and 1 base at J, with 11 bases between. The V gene's germline CDR1 is WSHSY and CDR2 SAAADI. This CDR3 spans 14 amino acids.